Following are 8 T cell receptor beta chains from one sample sequenced in a study of T cell repertoires in cytomegalovirus infection. TCRdb re-derived calls from the reads in MiXCR, one entry per CDR3 protein. The table includes 400,000 to 550,000 distinct CDR3 sequences, about 10% detected once. Sequencing was done on a sample of PBMCs. The receptors were gathered from a human donor in good health (CMV status not recorded). Some clones in this sample may be carry-over from other donors' samples.

At least ten counts were recorded for this clonotype. This rearrangement joins TRBV5-1 to TRBJ2-3; D may correspond to TRBD1 or TRBD2 (5 bases each). This CDR3 has 14 amino acids. V dropped 3 bases and J dropped 5 bases, with 13 bases sitting between them. The V gene's germline CDR1 is SGHRS and CDR2 YFSETQ. CDR3 protein: CASSSGTARDTQYF. The CDR3, as DNA: TGCGCCAGCAGCTCCGGGACGGCCAGAGATACGCAGTATTTT.

This clonotype was observed many times. The chain combines TRBV9 with TRBJ2-5, with D perhaps matching TRBD2 (5 bases). Germline assignment: CDR1 SGDLS and CDR2 YYNGEE. Trimming pared 0 bases from V and 5 bases from J, leaving 11 bases between. The CDR3 runs 14 residues. The CDR3 loop is CASSVGNRGETQYF. CDR3 sequence (DNA): TGTGCCAGCAGCGTAGGAAACCGAGGGGAGACCCAGTACTTC. Combining the CDR3 with reference TRBV9 and TRBJ2-5 gives the whole variable domain DSGVTQTPKHLITATGQRVTLRCSPRSGDLSVYWYQQSLDQGLQFLIQYYNGEERAKGNILERFSAQQFPDLHSELNLSSLELGDSALYFCASSVGNRGETQYFGPGTRLLVL.

This chain joins TRBV4-2 and TRBJ1-6; D unresolved. The CDR3 contains 13 residues. Trimming left V 0 bases short and J 10 bases short, with 7 bases between. Germline V lookup: CDR1 LGHNA, CDR2 YNFKEQ. The CDR3 region is CASSQDPPSPLHF. In DNA form, the CDR3 reads TGTGCCAGCAGCCAAGATCCACCCTCACCCCTCCACTTT.

This clonotype was counted between two and nine times. In DNA form, the CDR3 reads TGTGCCAGCAGCGTCGGGACAGCCTTAGGACAGCCCCAGCATTTT. Amino acid sequence: CASSVGTALGQPQHF. This chain uses TRBV9 with TRBJ1-5; 7 nucleotides match TRBD1. Trimming took 2 bases from V and 7 from J; bases not matched to a gene: 9. This CDR3 region has 15 residues. In germline, CDR1 is SGDLS, CDR2 YYNGEE.

V is TRBV5-6 and J is TRBJ2-7; no clear D. Per germline, CDR1 SGHDT and CDR2 YYEEEE. The germline V and J ends were trimmed by 2 bases and 6 bases, with 12 bases remaining between them. This CDR3 region has 13 residues. Written as DNA, the CDR3 is TGTGCCAGCAGCTTCAACTGGGGTGGCGAGCAGTACTTC. It translates to CASSFNWGGEQYF.

The rearrangement joins TRBV2 to TRBJ1-2, with no clear D. The CDR3 is made up of 15 amino acids. In germline, CDR1 is SNHLY, CDR2 FYNNEI. V shed 2 bases and J shed 0 bases, with 10 bases lying between them. The CDR3 region has the DNA TGTGCCAGCAGTGAACTCGGCGCGGCTAACTATGGCTACACCTTC. It specifies CASSELGAANYGYTF.

This clonotype was seen ten or more times. The chain couples TRBV7-3 to TRBJ2-3; the match to TRBD2 covers 9 bases. CDR1 and CDR2 (germline): SGHTA, FQGTGA. The CDR3 totals 16 residues. Losses at the gene ends were 4 bases for V and 4 bases for J; bases not matched to a gene: 9. The CDR3 sequence: CASSSSRVAGADTQYF. The CDR3 DNA reads as TGTGCCAGCAGCTCCTCCCGGGTAGCGGGAGCAGATACGCAGTATTTT.

This clonotype has a count of ten or more. The chain has TRBV2 and TRBJ2-2; no definite D call. Deletions cut 0 bases from V and 0 bases from J, with 5 bases between. Germline CDR1 SNHLY, CDR2 FYNNEI. The CDR3 is 15 residues long. The CDR3 DNA reads TGTGCCAGCAGTGAAGCGCGGACGAACACCGGGGAGCTGTTTTTT. It translates to CASSEARTNTGELFF.